One and the same sample provided the 32 T cell receptor beta chains below, sequenced in a study of Ad26.COV2.S vaccination and SARS-CoV-2 variants. Here immunoSEQ multiplex PCR was the method, and the copy in TCRdb shows in-frame clones only, minus some. The table shows 43,000 or so clones, with about 80% occurring only once. This material consisted of peripheral blood, taken after recovery from COVID-19. The receptors derive from a human donor who had recovered from COVID-19.

This clone turned up a few times. The chain has TRBV29-1 and TRBJ1-1, with unresolved D. The germline CDR1 and CDR2 sequences are SQVTM and ANQGSEA. The V gene lost 5 bases and the J gene lost 2 bases, with 9 bases spanning the gap. CDR3 length equals 12 residues. The CDR3 loop reads CSVLRVNTEAFF. The CDR3 region has the DNA TGCAGCGTTTTAAGGGTAAACACTGAAGCTTTCTTT.

In the case of this clone: One end of the junction is discordant with germline, which a read error may explain. The rearrangement uses TRBV5-6 and TRBJ2-6; weak D call: TRBD1 (5 bases). This CDR3 comprises 12 residues. Germline V CDR1 and CDR2: SGHDT, YYEEEE. This CDR3 is CASSLDRSPPNF. DNA of the CDR3: TGTGCCAGCAGCTTGGACAGGTCCCCTCCGAATTTC.

The J gene is TRBJ1-3, the V gene TRBV9, with a possible D match to TRBD1 (6 bases). V was clipped by 3 bases and J by 0 bases, with 19 bases between them. Germline-derived CDR1 and CDR2 are SGDLS and YYNGEE. This CDR3 region has 18 residues. CDR3 residues: CASSAQGTGLISGNTIYF. In DNA, the CDR3 is TGTGCCAGCAGCGCACAGGGTACGGGACTAATCTCTGGAAACACCATATATTTT.

The chain links TRBV5-6 to TRBJ2-7; D gene unclear. Trimming left V 2 bases short and J 1 base short, with 13 bases between. CDR3 length equals 15 residues. Germline V gene sequence: CDR1 SGHDT, CDR2 YYEEEE. The CDR3 here is CASSFSPLGSYEQYV. The DNA for the CDR3 is TGTGCCAGCAGCTTTAGCCCGCTGGGGTCCTACGAGCAGTACGTC.

To note about this clone: This same CDR3 is encoded by further DNA sequences in the sample. The chain combines TRBV6-5 with TRBJ1-3; D is uncertain. The CDR3 extends over 12 amino acids. Trimming pared 6 bases from V and 0 bases from J, leaving 3 bases between. From germline, CDR1 is MNHEY and CDR2 SVGAGI. As DNA, the CDR3 is TGTGCCAGCAGGGGCTCTGGAAACACCATATATTTT. This gives the protein CASRGSGNTIYF.

The chain uses TRBV29-1 and TRBJ2-3; D possibly corresponds to TRBD2 (7 bases). Trimming cost V 7 bases and J 2 bases, with 13 bases left between them. Germline V gene sequence: CDR1 SQVTM, CDR2 ANQGSEA. The CDR3 consists of 13 residues. As DNA, the CDR3 is TGCAGCGCCGGGGCGGGGGCCACAGATACGCAGTATTTT. This gives the protein CSAGAGATDTQYF.

The rearrangement links TRBV19 to TRBJ1-5; a weak D match, TRBD1 (5 bases). Germline CDR1 reads LNHDA; CDR2 reads SQIVND (reference sequence). The CDR3 length is 16 residues. V lost 3 bases to trimming and J lost 3 bases, with 15 bases between them. DNA for the CDR3: TGTGCCAGTAGTATGGGACGGTCGAGGACCAATCAGCCCCAGCATTTT. Encoded protein: CASSMGRSRTNQPQHF.

Only a few counts were recorded for this clone. The V gene is TRBV6-5, the J gene TRBJ1-2, with D unclear. The germline V and J ends were trimmed by 6 bases and 0 bases, with 14 bases remaining between them. Germline V gives CDR1 MNHEY, CDR2 SVGAGI. The CDR3 is 15 residues long. CDR3 in DNA: TGTGCCAGCAGCCTCAGACGGATTACTAACTATGGCTACACCTTC. As protein: CASSLRRITNYGYTF.

This clone was counted a single time. This chain uses TRBV5-6 with TRBJ1-5; D unresolved. This CDR3 spans 15 amino acids. The ends were cut back, 4 bases at V and 2 bases at J, with 13 bases in the middle. Germline V gene sequence: CDR1 SGHDT, CDR2 YYEEEE. The CDR3 DNA follows: TGTGCCAGCAGCCCCAAGGTCGGGGGCAATCAGCCCCAGCATTTT. Its protein product is CASSPKVGGNQPQHF.

The rearrangement uses TRBV18 and TRBJ1-4; 7 bases fit TRBD1. The CDR3 spans 14 residues. V lost 3 bases to trimming and J lost 8 bases; unmatched junction nucleotides: 6. The germline CDR1 and CDR2 sequences are KGHSH and LQKENI. The CDR3 sequence: CASSPAGGREKLFF. The CDR3 DNA reads TGTGCCAGCTCACCTGCAGGGGGAAGGGAAAAACTGTTTTTT.

The chain carries TRBV29-1 and TRBJ2-5; TRBD1 aligns across 8 bases. Germline loops: CDR1 SQVTM, CDR2 ANQGSEA. The J segment lost 4 bases and the V segment lost 0 bases, leaving 4 bases of the junction unmatched. The CDR3 has 14 residues. The DNA for the CDR3 is TGCAGCGTTGAAGATCAGGGGGCAGGAGAGACCCAGTACTTC. This encodes CSVEDQGAGETQYF.

A single count supports this clone. The chain carries TRBV5-8 and TRBJ2-5, with D tentatively TRBD1 (6 bases). Between the trimmed V and J ends, which lost 0 bases and 5 bases, there was a span of 11 bases. The CDR3 is 14 residues long. Germline CDR1 and CDR2: SGHTS and YDEGEE. CDR3 nucleotides: TGTGCCAGCAGCTTGGATGGGGGCAGGGAGACCCAGTACTTC. Amino acids: CASSLDGGRETQYF.

The chain uses TRBV5-1 and TRBJ1-5; 8 bases agree with TRBD1. Germline assignment: CDR1 SGHRS and CDR2 YFSETQ. The CDR3 is 14 amino acids. V gave up 0 bases and J gave up 8 bases; unmatched junction bases: 4. The DNA for the CDR3 is TGCGCCAGCAGCTTGGTACAGGGGGTCGAGCCCCAGCATTTT. This gives the protein CASSLVQGVEPQHF.

This sequence joins TRBV7-9 and TRBJ1-3; no firm D call. Between the trimmed V and J ends, which lost 9 bases and 0 bases, there was a span of 9 bases. This CDR3 has 13 residues. Germline assignment: CDR1 SEHNR and CDR2 FQNEAQ (reference sequence). CDR3 residues: CASRIDSGNTIYF. For the CDR3, the DNA is TGTGCCAGTCGGATCGACTCTGGAAACACCATATATTTT.

The chain carries TRBV7-8 and TRBJ1-2; D perhaps matches TRBD1 (5 bases). The V end lost 3 bases, the J end lost 4 bases, and 12 bases lay between the germline ends. The germline V gene has CDR1 SGHVS and CDR2 FQNEAQ. The CDR3 is made up of 14 amino acids. For the CDR3, the DNA is TGTGCCAGCAGCTTCCGGGGCACCGGCTATGGCTACACCTTC. The encoded protein is CASSFRGTGYGYTF.

V and J are TRBV18 and TRBJ1-5; 9 bases fit TRBD1. Germline V gives CDR1 KGHSH, CDR2 LQKENI. After removal of 4 bases from V and 4 bases from J, the junction contained 2 bases not matched to a gene. The CDR3 is 14 residues long. The CDR3 DNA is TGTGCCAGCTCACTGGGACAGGGAAATCAGCCCCAGCATTTT. Translation: CASSLGQGNQPQHF.

The CDR3 reads CASSLINLSSGSYEQYF. The CDR3 nucleotides are TGTGCCAGCAGCTTGATAAACTTAAGTAGCGGCTCCTACGAGCAGTACTTC. The chain carries TRBV11-2 and TRBJ2-7, with a weak D call TRBD2 (6 bases). Germline CDR1 SGHAT, CDR2 FQNNGV. CDR3 size: 17 residues. The V and J ends lost 3 bases and 0 bases respectively, with 18 bases between them. The whole variable domain, remainder taken from reference TRBV11-2 and TRBJ2-7, is EAGVAQSPRYKIIEKRQSVAFWCNPISGHATLYWYQQILGQGPKLLIQFQNNGVVDDSQLPKDRFSAERLKGVDSTLKIQPAKLEDSAVYLCASSLINLSSGSYEQYFGPGTRLTVT.

The rearrangement joins TRBV30 to TRBJ1-1, with D possibly being TRBD1 (6 bases). The germline gives CDR1 GTSNPN, CDR2 SVGIG (reference sequence). The ends were cut back, 0 bases at V and 5 bases at J, with 13 bases in the middle. This CDR3 spans 14 amino acids. The DNA for the CDR3 is TGTGCCTGGAGTGTCGGAGGGGGTGCTACTGAAGCTTTCTTT. Amino acid sequence: CAWSVGGGATEAFF.

This chain uses TRBV6-5 with TRBJ2-2; D tentatively reads TRBD1 or TRBD2 (5 bases each). The CDR3 runs to 14 residues. V was shortened by 6 bases and J by 7 bases, with 15 bases between the two germline ends. Germline V gene lookup returns CDR1 MNHEY and CDR2 SVGAGI. The CDR3 DNA reads as TGTGCCAGCAGCTTCGGGACCAAGGGCGGGGAGCTGTTTTTT. As protein: CASSFGTKGGELFF.

This chain's CDR3 is CASSEAVPSSGNTIYF. CDR3 bases: TGTGCCAGCTCGGAAGCAGTGCCAAGCTCTGGAAACACCATATATTTT. V and J are TRBV18 and TRBJ1-3, with D uncertain. CDR1 is KGHSH, CDR2 LQKENI, per germline. This CDR3 is built from 16 residues. Trimming took off 6 bases at V and 0 bases at J, with 15 bases between the two ends.

The rearrangement links TRBV6-1 to TRBJ2-7; D is ambiguous. Trimming pared 2 bases from V and 5 bases from J, leaving 4 bases between. Germline V CDR1 and CDR2: MNHNS, SASEGT. This CDR3 is 11 amino acids long. This chain's CDR3 is CASSELNEQYF. The DNA of the CDR3 is TGTGCCAGCAGTGAATTGAACGAGCAGTACTTC.

The chain is built from TRBV5-4 and TRBJ2-4; D gene unclear. The germline gives CDR1 SGHNT, CDR2 YYREEE (reference sequence). This CDR3 spans 17 amino acids. Trimming cost V 2 bases and J 2 bases, with 17 bases left between them. CDR3 sequence (DNA): TGTGCCAGCAGCTTCCCGCCGACGCCTTACTCCAAAAACATTCAGTACTTC. Residues: CASSFPPTPYSKNIQYF.

There are a few counts of this clone. V gene TRBV6-1 combines with J gene TRBJ1-2; no reliable D call. Germline V CDR1 and CDR2: MNHNS, SASEGT. V dropped 1 base and J dropped 7 bases, with 13 bases sitting between them. The CDR3 is 14 residues long. CDR3 coding DNA: TGTGCCAGCAGTGAAGTAAGGACGGCCCGTGGCTACACCTTC. Protein: CASSEVRTARGYTF.

This chain joins TRBV7-9 and TRBJ1-1, with D unresolved. The ends were cut back, 1 base at V and 0 bases at J, with 6 bases in the middle. CDR1 SEHNR and CDR2 FQNEAQ come from the germline V gene (reference sequence). CDR3 length: 14 amino acids. CDR3 sequence (DNA): TGTGCCAGCAGCTTAGGGCAGATGAACACTGAAGCTTTCTTT. This encodes CASSLGQMNTEAFF.

The rearrangement uses TRBV5-6 and TRBJ1-4, with D perhaps TRBD1 (5 bases). Trimming took 5 bases from V and 8 from J, leaving 13 bases between them. From germline, CDR1 is SGHDT and CDR2 YYEEEE. The CDR3 spans 13 residues. CDR3 region: CASSYRKQEKLFF. The CDR3, as DNA: TGTGCCAGCAGTTACAGGAAGCAAGAAAAACTGTTTTTT.

This clone was picked up one time. The rearrangement joins TRBV19 to TRBJ1-1; the D is unclear. Trimming shortened V by 8 bases and J by 8 bases, and 12 bases separated the two germline ends. CDR1 LNHDA and CDR2 SQIVND come from the germline V gene (reference sequence). The CDR3 loop spans 11 amino acids. This CDR3 reads CASGIRGEAFF. Here the CDR3 DNA reads TGTGCCAGTGGCATTCGAGGGGAAGCTTTCTTT.

This clone has just a few counts. This sequence joins TRBV3-1 (or the pseudogene TRBV3-2) and TRBJ1-2; D is perhaps TRBD1 (5 bases). The CDR3 has 12 residues. The V gene lost 5 bases and the J gene lost 10 bases, with 14 bases spanning the gap. Germline V gene data show CDR1 as LGHDT and CDR2 as YNNKEL (reference sequence). DNA of the CDR3: TGTGCCAGCAGCGTTGGGAGCAGGGCCTACACCTTC. It codes for CASSVGSRAYTF.

This chain connects TRBV7-9 to TRBJ1-5; TRBD1 agrees at 9 bases. V trimming: 5 bases; J trimming: 5 bases; junction bases outside the gene matches: 7. CDR1 is SEHNR and CDR2 is FQNEAQ in the germline V gene (reference sequence). This CDR3 contains 15 residues. CDR3 sequence (DNA): TGTGCCAGCAGCAGTGGGGACAGGGTGTATCAGCCCCAGCATTTT. It specifies CASSSGDRVYQPQHF.

This clone was counted once. CDR3 bases: TGTGCCAGCAGCTTAAGAGGGGGGCCGGGCTCCTACAATGAGCAGTTCTTC. This codes for CASSLRGGPGSYNEQFF. The chain employs TRBV7-3 and TRBJ2-1; tentatively, D is TRBD1 or TRBD2 (6 bases each). The CDR3 sequence is 17 residues long. V was clipped by 1 base and J by 0 bases, with 13 bases between them. CDR1 SGHTA and CDR2 FQGTGA come from the germline V gene.

The CDR3 loop is CASRLAGEDTQYF. CDR3 bases: TGTGCCAGCAGGCTAGCGGGAGAAGATACGCAGTATTTT. The J gene is TRBJ2-3, the V gene TRBV12-3 or TRBV12-4, with 10 bases lining up with TRBD2. V gave up 6 bases and J gave up 5 bases; unmatched junction bases: 2. The CDR3 sequence is 13 residues long.

The rearrangement joins TRBV6-6 to TRBJ1-5, with 11 bases lining up with TRBD1. The CDR3 runs to 16 residues. Germline V lookup: CDR1 MNHNY, CDR2 SVGAGI (reference sequence). The trim removed 6 bases at V and 4 bases at J, leaving 8 bases unmatched. CDR3 protein: CASSLRTGGLNQPQHF. CDR3 nucleotides: TGTGCCAGCAGCCTTCGGACAGGGGGCTTAAATCAGCCCCAGCATTTT.

The V call is TRBV2, the J call TRBJ2-2; TRBD2 matches at 9 bases. This CDR3 contains 18 residues. Germline CDR1 and CDR2: SNHLY and FYNNEI. The J segment lost 8 bases and the V segment lost 7 bases, leaving 20 bases of the junction unmatched. The CDR3 DNA is TGTGCCAGCAAGCCCTCGAGGCGGGAGGGCCCCGTTGGTGGGGAGCTGTTTTTT. It yields the protein CASKPSRREGPVGGELFF.